The 20 T cell receptor beta chains presented below share a single source sample, sequenced in a study of regulatory T cells in long-lasting Graves disease. Through Arm-PCR of CDR3 regions and iRepertoire HTBI primers, TCR beta libraries were built. TCRdb called the multiplex PCR reads again in MiXCR, with one record for every CDR3 protein. The sample carries 550,000 to 700,000 distinct CDR3 sequences, roughly 16% recorded once. Documented time point: newly diagnosed GD, antithyroid drugs for less than 3 months. RNA from PBMCs was the source of the TCR library. A further study also used this sample, focusing on T cells in Graves' hyperthyroidism and ophthalmopathy.

The sequencing here drew on peripheral blood mononuclear cells (PBMCs), taken at new diagnosis, from a patient treated with antithyroid drugs. The receptors here all came from a man between 18 and 35 years old with Graves disease.

The chain has TRBV4-1 and TRBJ2-5, with 12 positions matching TRBD2. This CDR3 is built from 20 residues. Germline lookup yields CDR1 MGHRA and CDR2 YSYEKL. V dropped 3 bases and J dropped 1; count of bases not matched to a gene: 15. CDR3 amino acids: CASSQLGTSGYLLSQETQYF. CDR3 coding DNA: TGCGCCAGCAGCCAGCTCGGGACTAGCGGGTACCTACTCTCCCAAGAGACCCAGTACTTC.

This clonotype occurred once. A much larger clone sits a single nucleotide away, making a read error possible. The chain employs TRBV3-1 and TRBJ2-5, with 8 nucleotides matching TRBD2. The CDR3 is 15 residues long. V gave up 7 bases and J gave up 1 base; unmatched junction bases: 8. CDR1 and CDR2 from the germline V gene are LGHDT and YNNKEL (reference sequence). CDR3 amino acids: CASNPSGGSQETQYF. Here the CDR3 DNA reads TGTGCCAGCAACCCCAGCGGGGGATCCCAAGAGACCCAGTACTTC.

The chain uses TRBV9 and TRBJ1-1; a weak D match, TRBD1 (5 bases). V dropped 4 bases and J dropped 3 bases, with 16 bases sitting between them. Germline CDR1 SGDLS, CDR2 YYNGEE. There are 15 residues in the CDR3. The CDR3 protein is CASSFRDLGYTEAFF. For the CDR3, the DNA is TGTGCCAGCAGCTTCAGGGATTTGGGGTACACTGAAGCTTTCTTT. Filled out from reference TRBV9 and TRBJ1-1, the complete variable domain reads DSGVTQTPKHLITATGQRVTLRCSPRSGDLSVYWYQQSLDQGLQFLIQYYNGEERAKGNILERFSAQQFPDLHSELNLSSLELGDSALYFCASSFRDLGYTEAFFGQGTRLTVV.

V is TRBV12-3 or TRBV12-4 and J is TRBJ1-4, with TRBD1 matching 8 bases. CDR3 size: 13 residues. With V trimmed by 6 bases and J by 7 bases, 4 bases remained unmatched. CDR3 in DNA: TGTGCCAGCAGCAGGACAGGGTCTGAAAAACTGTTTTTT. Its protein is CASSRTGSEKLFF.

This clonotype turned up a few times. The chain is built from TRBV9 and TRBJ2-5; possibly TRBD2 for D (5 bases). The CDR3 is 15 amino acids. V gave up 4 bases and J gave up 5 bases, with 18 bases separating them. From germline, CDR1 is SGDLS and CDR2 YYNGEE. The CDR3 DNA follows: TGTGCCAGCAGCATCGGTGTCGGGGAGAGGGAGACCCAGTACTTC. Translating it yields CASSIGVGERETQYF.

Ten or more counts support this clonotype. The chain joins TRBV12-3 or TRBV12-4 to TRBJ1-2, with D possibly matching TRBD1 (5 bases). Trimming cost V 5 bases and J 1 base, with 11 bases left between them. The CDR3 covers 14 residues. The CDR3 protein is CASSLGAVNYGYTF. The CDR3 DNA follows: TGTGCCAGCAGTCTAGGGGCGGTTAACTATGGCTACACCTTC.

This clonotype has a count of ten or more. V usage is TRBV28 and J usage is TRBJ1-4, with no clear D. In germline, CDR1 is MDHEN, CDR2 SYDVKM. The CDR3 sequence is 13 residues long. V lost 7 bases, J lost 0 bases, and 6 bases lay in between. The CDR3: CASNQATNEKLFF. The CDR3 coding sequence is TGTGCCAGCAACCAGGCAACTAATGAAAAACTGTTTTTT.

The genes are TRBV18 and TRBJ2-7; 12 positions agree with TRBD2. The CDR3 length is 17 residues. Germline trimming cut 0 bases from V and 4 bases from J; bases unmatched to any gene: 7. Germline V gives CDR1 KGHSH, CDR2 LQKENI. The CDR3 sequence: CASSPPWASGRAYEQYF. CDR3 in DNA: TGTGCCAGCTCACCACCGTGGGCTAGCGGGAGGGCGTACGAGCAGTACTTC.

This CDR3 is CAISSTTASGNTIYF. In DNA, the CDR3 is TGTGCCATCAGTAGCACGACGGCTTCTGGAAACACCATATATTTT. This sequence joins TRBV10-3 and TRBJ1-3; D is unclear. CDR3 length equals 15 residues. Trimming took off 5 bases at V and 1 base at J, with 12 bases between the two ends. CDR1 and CDR2 (germline): ENHRY, SYGVKD.

This clonotype came up a few times. V and J are TRBV20-1 and TRBJ1-5, with 11 positions matching TRBD1. The CDR3 length is 13 residues. V gave up 6 bases and J gave up 7 bases; unmatched junction bases: 5. The germline gives CDR1 DFQATT, CDR2 SNEGSKA (reference sequence). CDR3 bases: TGCAGTGCCAGGACAGGGGGCGTCCAGCCCCAGCATTTT. It translates to CSARTGGVQPQHF.

Many counts were recorded for this clonotype. V and J are TRBV30 and TRBJ2-7; D unclear. Trimming cost V 3 bases and J 7 bases, with 10 bases left between them. The CDR3 length is 11 residues. Germline assignment: CDR1 GTSNPN and CDR2 SVGIG (reference sequence). The CDR3 nucleotides read TGTGCCTGGAGCTCGACTTGGGAGCAGTACTTC. This sequence encodes CAWSSTWEQYF.

This clonotype was counted many times. V and J are TRBV12-5 and TRBJ2-1, with D possibly TRBD2 on 6 matching bases. Trimming took off 4 bases at V and 8 bases at J, with 9 bases between the two ends. There are 12 residues in the CDR3. From germline, CDR1 is LGHNT and CDR2 FRNRAP. CDR3 in amino acids: CASGSGVDEQFF. Written as DNA, the CDR3 is TGTGCTAGTGGTTCGGGGGTCGATGAGCAGTTCTTC.

The sample holds many counts of this clonotype. V is TRBV28 and J is TRBJ2-3; D tentatively reads TRBD1 or TRBD2 (5 bases each). The germline V and J ends were trimmed by 3 bases and 1 base, with 20 bases remaining between them. From germline, CDR1 is MDHEN and CDR2 SYDVKM. This CDR3 has 18 amino acids. The CDR3 is CASSLYASGARGTDTQYF. The CDR3 nucleotides are TGTGCCAGCAGTTTGTATGCCTCCGGGGCACGGGGCACAGATACGCAGTATTTT. Full variable domain (remainder filled in from reference TRBV28 and TRBJ2-3): DVKVTQSSRYLVKRTGEKVFLECVQDMDHENMFWYRQDPGLGLRLIYFSYDVKMKEKGDIPEGYSVSREKKERFSLILESASTNQTSMYLCASSLYASGARGTDTQYFGPGTRLTVL.

This clonotype has just a few counts. The chain is built from TRBV20-1 and TRBJ2-7; D is perhaps TRBD1 (5 bases). Germline loops: CDR1 DFQATT, CDR2 SNEGSKA (reference sequence). V dropped 6 bases and J dropped 4 bases, with 10 bases sitting between them. The CDR3 sequence is 11 residues long. CDR3 amino acids: CSATDRYEQYF. Written as DNA, the CDR3 is TGCAGTGCCACCGACAGATACGAGCAGTACTTC.

In its sample, this clonotype was seen a few times. The CDR3 here is CASRRGQNEQFF. In DNA, the CDR3 is TGTGCCAGCAGGAGGGGACAGAACGAGCAGTTCTTC. The chain is built from TRBV27 and TRBJ2-1, with TRBD1 matching 7 bases. CDR1 and CDR2 (germline): MNHEY, SMNVEV (reference sequence). The CDR3 loop spans 12 amino acids. The junction had 6 bases not matched to a gene; V was cut back by 6 bases and J by 10 bases.

This clonotype has a handful of counts. The chain employs TRBV30 and TRBJ1-3; D might be TRBD1 (6 bases). Germline V lookup: CDR1 GTSNPN, CDR2 SVGIG (reference sequence). V lost 2 bases and J 3 bases, leaving 8 bases between the germline ends. The CDR3 is 13 amino acids. In nucleotides, the CDR3 is TGTGCCTGGAGTCAGGGGCATGGAAACACCATATATTTT. Translation: CAWSQGHGNTIYF.

This clonotype was counted ten times or more. This chain uses TRBV6-2 or TRBV6-3 with TRBJ1-1; TRBD1 agrees at 7 bases. V shed 4 bases, J shed 2 bases, and the junction held 7 bases outside the gene matches. Germline V gives CDR1 MNHEY, CDR2 SVGEGT. This CDR3 is built from 15 residues. CDR3 sequence: CASSSPQGGNTEAFF. The CDR3 DNA reads TGTGCCAGCAGTTCTCCCCAGGGGGGTAACACTGAAGCTTTCTTT.

The V gene is TRBV27, the J gene TRBJ2-7; D is possibly TRBD2 (5 bases). V was shortened by 5 bases and J by 6 bases, with 14 bases between the two germline ends. The CDR3 runs 13 residues. Per germline, CDR1 MNHEY and CDR2 SMNVEV (reference sequence). The CDR3 nucleotides read TGTGCCAGCAGTCGGGCTAGCTTGTCCGAGCAGTACTTC. This codes for CASSRASLSEQYF.

This clonotype was detected ten times or more. This chain links TRBV20-1 with TRBJ2-7, with no clear D. The germline V gene has CDR1 DFQATT and CDR2 SNEGSKA (reference sequence). The CDR3 spans 12 residues. Trimming pared 5 bases from V and 5 bases from J, leaving 13 bases between. CDR3: CSASGPPHEQYF. CDR3 coding DNA: TGCAGTGCTTCGGGTCCTCCACACGAGCAGTACTTC.

This clonotype has a handful of counts. The rearrangement uses TRBV20-1 and TRBJ2-1; TRBD2 agrees at 11 bases. The ends lost 0 bases at V and 10 bases at J; junction bases unmatched: 5. This CDR3 region has 14 residues. CDR1 is DFQATT, CDR2 SNEGSKA, per germline (reference sequence). CDR3 bases: TGCAGTGCTAGAGATGTACTAGCGGGAGAGGAGCAGTTCTTC. This sequence encodes CSARDVLAGEEQFF.